Below are 26 T cell receptor beta chains sequenced from a single sample in a study of cytomegalovirus exposure and HLA in healthy donors. Use of 60 Vbeta and 13 Jbeta primers characterized the PCR. TCRdb's table, derived via immunoSEQ multiplex PCR, lists solely in-frame clones and lacks some. This table holds roughly 120,000 clones, 75% found once. Sequenced: PBMCs. The receptor set was obtained from a woman aged 40 to 50 in good health and CMV-seropositive.

This clone was observed many times. CDR3 protein: CASSLDWGGEQYF. The CDR3 coding sequence is TGTGCCAGCAGTTTAGATTGGGGGGGCGAGCAGTACTTC. The chain employs TRBV28 and TRBJ2-7; TRBD2 agrees at 7 bases. In germline, CDR1 is MDHEN, CDR2 SYDVKM. This CDR3 comprises 13 residues. The trim removed 2 bases at V and 6 bases at J, leaving 4 bases unmatched.

This clone was counted only a few times. The V call is TRBV7-8, the J call TRBJ2-7; D is undetermined. This CDR3 comprises 17 residues. Germline CDR1 SGHVS, CDR2 FQNEAQ. The V and J ends lost 1 base and 2 bases respectively, with 18 bases between them. CDR3 nucleotides: TGTGCCAGCAGCTTAGTCCCACGAGGCCAGCGACCCTACGAGCAGTACTTC. Its protein is CASSLVPRGQRPYEQYF.

This clone was recorded once. The chain combines TRBV18 with TRBJ2-3; 7 positions agree with TRBD1. This CDR3 has 15 amino acids. The V gene end was trimmed by 3 bases and the J gene end by 1 base; junction bases not matched to a gene: 4. Germline loops: CDR1 KGHSH, CDR2 LQKENI. DNA for the CDR3: TGTGCCAGCTCACCCGGACAGGTTGGCACAGATACGCAGTATTTT. This encodes CASSPGQVGTDTQYF.

V is TRBV7-9 and J is TRBJ2-1; D possibly corresponds to TRBD2 (6 bases). Per germline, CDR1 SEHNR and CDR2 FQNEAQ (reference sequence). The CDR3 extends over 18 amino acids. V was pared by 5 bases and J by 3 bases, with 23 bases between. For the CDR3, the DNA is TGTGCCAGCAGCGCAGCCGCGCGGAGGGAGAGAAACTACAATGAGCAGTTCTTC. Protein product: CASSAAARRERNYNEQFF.

V usage is TRBV19 and J usage is TRBJ1-4; D ambiguous. The V and J ends lost 6 bases and 0 bases respectively, with 14 bases between them. CDR3 length equals 16 residues. CDR1 is LNHDA, CDR2 SQIVND, per germline (reference sequence). This CDR3 is CASRPRATATNEKLFF. In nucleotides, the CDR3 is TGTGCCAGTAGACCGCGGGCCACAGCAACTAATGAAAAACTGTTTTTT.

The rearrangement joins TRBV27 to TRBJ2-3, with 12 bases aligning to TRBD2. The length of the CDR3 is 20 residues. CDR1 and CDR2 from the germline V gene are MNHEY and SMNVEV (reference sequence). J was trimmed by 1 base and V by 4 bases; bases with no gene match: 15. This chain's CDR3 is CASSSPRGLAGGLGTDTQYF. The CDR3 coding sequence is TGTGCCAGCAGTTCGCCCCGCGGGCTAGCGGGAGGGTTGGGCACAGATACGCAGTATTTT.

This clone came up a few times. This chain connects TRBV28 to TRBJ2-1, with TRBD2 matching over 9 bases. Per germline, CDR1 MDHEN and CDR2 SYDVKM. The ends lost 8 bases at V and 9 bases at J; junction bases unmatched: 8. The CDR3 length is 13 residues. The CDR3 coding sequence is TGTGCCAGCCTGGCGGGAGGGTATGGTGAGCAGTTCTTC. This codes for CASLAGGYGEQFF.

V usage is TRBV19 and J usage is TRBJ2-5, with 9 bases lining up with TRBD1. The CDR3 is 15 residues long. Germline V gives CDR1 LNHDA, CDR2 SQIVND (reference sequence). The junction had 9 bases not matched to a gene; V was cut back by 3 bases and J by 7 bases. The CDR3, as DNA: TGTGCCAGTAGTATGGCCTGGCGGGGACAGGGGACCCAGTACTTC. It yields the protein CASSMAWRGQGTQYF.

The chain employs TRBV7-2 and TRBJ2-1; 10 nucleotides align to TRBD2. The CDR3 runs to 16 residues. The V and J ends lost 1 base and 5 bases, in that order; junction bases with no gene match: 5. Per germline, CDR1 SGHTA and CDR2 FQGNSA. This CDR3 reads CASSLVSGRANNEQFF. CDR3 in DNA: TGTGCCAGCAGCTTAGTGAGCGGGAGGGCCAACAATGAGCAGTTCTTC.

The chain combines TRBV4-3 with TRBJ1-3; D is perhaps TRBD1 (5 bases). CDR1 and CDR2 (germline): LGHNA, YSLEER. Trimming cost V 0 bases and J 9 bases, with 15 bases left between them. The CDR3 is 15 residues long. The CDR3 loop is CASSQDIGAPATIYF. The CDR3 nucleotides read TGCGCCAGCAGCCAAGATATTGGGGCCCCGGCCACCATATATTTT.

This clone appeared a few times. The genes are TRBV5-6 and TRBJ1-4; TRBD1 might be the D (5 bases). V shed 2 bases and J shed 4 bases, with 18 bases lying between them. Germline CDR1 is SGHDT and CDR2 is YYEEEE. The CDR3 sequence is 17 residues long. Here the CDR3 reads CASSFLGFNRHNEKLFF. The CDR3 coding sequence is TGTGCCAGCAGCTTTCTTGGATTTAACAGGCATAATGAAAAACTGTTTTTT.

The rearrangement links TRBV7-6 to TRBJ1-3; TRBD1 aligns across 7 bases. Germline V lookup: CDR1 SGHVS, CDR2 FNYEAQ. The CDR3 runs 15 residues. With V trimmed by 4 bases and J by 3 bases, 6 bases remained unmatched. The CDR3 DNA reads as TGTGCCAGCAGCTCTGACAGGGCGGGTGGAAACACCATATATTTT. Translated, it gives CASSSDRAGGNTIYF.

The V call is TRBV14, the J call TRBJ1-1, with D unclear. The CDR3 spans 17 residues. Germline V gives CDR1 SGHDN, CDR2 FVKESK. V was clipped by 0 bases and J by 0 bases, with 14 bases between them. The DNA of the CDR3 is TGTGCCAGCAGCCAAGACCCTTGGACGGGGATGAACACTGAAGCTTTCTTT. Protein product: CASSQDPWTGMNTEAFF.

With regard to this clone: Relative to the germline gene, one junction end is altered; a read error may explain this. The chain carries TRBV6-1 and TRBJ2-3; TRBD1 matches at 7 bases. The CDR3 has 12 residues. Per the germline V gene, CDR1 is MNHNS and CDR2 is SASEGT. CDR3 in amino acids: CASSGDRVGRDF. The CDR3 DNA follows: TGTGCCAGCAGTGGCGACAGGGTGGGCCGGGATTTT.

This clone was counted between two and nine times. This sequence joins TRBV30 and TRBJ2-3; 9 positions agree with TRBD2. V shed 0 bases, J shed 4 bases, and the junction held 8 bases outside the gene matches. This CDR3 is 16 amino acids long. Germline V gene data show CDR1 as GTSNPN and CDR2 as SVGIG (reference sequence). The CDR3 bases are TGTGCCTGGAGTGTATCGGCGGGAGGGCCCGCAGATACGCAGTATTTT. Its translation: CAWSVSAGGPADTQYF.

This rearrangement joins TRBV14 to TRBJ2-1; 9 bases are shared with TRBD1. CDR1 and CDR2 from the germline V gene are SGHDN and FVKESK. CDR3 length: 15 residues. With V trimmed by 4 bases and J by 5 bases, 6 bases remained unmatched. The CDR3, as DNA: TGTGCCAGCAGCCCTACAGGGGGCGCGCACAATGAGCAGTTCTTC. Protein product: CASSPTGGAHNEQFF.

J is TRBJ1-3 and V is TRBV19; TRBD1 matches at 7 bases. Per germline, CDR1 LNHDA and CDR2 SQIVND (reference sequence). The trim removed 7 bases at V and 1 base at J, leaving 4 bases unmatched. The length of the CDR3 is 14 residues. The CDR3 sequence: CASKPGGSGNTIYF. For the CDR3, the DNA is TGTGCCAGTAAACCAGGGGGATCTGGAAACACCATATATTTT.

The V call is TRBV7-9, the J call TRBJ2-7, with a weak D call TRBD2 (6 bases). The ends were cut back, 4 bases at V and 2 bases at J, with 15 bases in the middle. This CDR3 contains 15 residues. Germline V gene data show CDR1 as SEHNR and CDR2 as FQNEAQ (reference sequence). The CDR3 sequence: CASSSPARGTYEQYF. CDR3 DNA sequence: TGTGCCAGCAGCTCCCCCGCGCGGGGAACCTACGAGCAGTACTTC.

The rearrangement uses TRBV14 and TRBJ1-2, with TRBD1 identical over 12 bases. J gave up 4 bases and V 1 base, and 1 base lay outside the gene matches. The CDR3 has 15 amino acids. The germline gives CDR1 SGHDN, CDR2 FVKESK. CDR3 sequence reads: CASSQVGQGAYGYTF. The DNA of the CDR3 is TGTGCCAGCAGCCAAGTGGGACAGGGGGCCTATGGCTACACCTTC.

As concerns this clone: One junction end does not reproduce the germline sequence, and a read error may be involved. The chain is built from TRBV6-1 and TRBJ2-2, with 8 bases lining up with TRBD1. The CDR3 totals 17 residues. CDR1 is MNHNS, CDR2 SASEGT, per germline. The CDR3 loop is CASREERTGRRTGELFF. The CDR3 bases are TGTGCCAGCAGAGAAGAGAGGACAGGGCGCCGCACCGGGGAGCTGTTTTTT.

The table lists this clone with a few counts. The genes are TRBV4-1 and TRBJ1-5; possibly TRBD1 for D (5 bases). Looked up from germline, CDR1 is MGHRA and CDR2 is YSYEKL. The CDR3 extends over 15 amino acids. V lost 0 bases and J lost 6, with 12 bases in between. The CDR3, as DNA: TGCGCCAGCAGCCAAGACAGGGCAGCCGGTCAGCCCCAGCATTTT. As protein: CASSQDRAAGQPQHF.

V and J are TRBV5-6 and TRBJ1-6, with D maybe TRBD1 (5 bases). The CDR3 extends over 14 amino acids. Germline lookup yields CDR1 SGHDT and CDR2 YYEEEE. The germline V and J ends were trimmed by 2 bases and 8 bases, with 11 bases remaining between them. This CDR3 reads CASSFDGGDSPLHF. The CDR3 DNA sequence: TGTGCCAGCAGCTTCGATGGGGGGGATTCACCCCTCCACTTT.

The gene calls are TRBV7-9 and TRBJ2-3; weak D call: TRBD1 (7 bases). Per the germline V gene, CDR1 is SEHNR and CDR2 is FQNEAQ (reference sequence). The V end lost 4 bases, the J end lost 2 bases, and 19 bases lay between the germline ends. The CDR3 extends over 17 amino acids. This chain's CDR3 is CASSSGGWGRTTDTQYF. In nucleotides, the CDR3 is TGTGCCAGCAGCTCAGGGGGGTGGGGACGGACCACAGATACGCAGTATTTT.

This chain joins TRBV7-9 and TRBJ1-1, with D unresolved. Germline CDR1 SEHNR, CDR2 FQNEAQ (reference sequence). Trimming removed 6 bases from V and 7 bases from J, with 27 bases in between. CDR3 length equals 17 residues. CDR3 loop: CASSGEVTRGLSGEAFF. The CDR3 DNA follows: TGTGCCAGCAGTGGCGAAGTAACACGGGGTCTAAGTGGTGAAGCTTTCTTT.

The CDR3 loop is CSVATGTADTQYF. CDR3 nucleotide sequence: TGCAGCGTTGCCACAGGGACGGCAGATACGCAGTATTTT. This chain links TRBV29-1 with TRBJ2-3, with D possibly TRBD1 on 6 matching bases. The V gene lost 4 bases and the J gene lost 4 bases, with 12 bases spanning the gap. This CDR3 has 13 residues. Germline-derived CDR1 and CDR2 are SQVTM and ANQGSEA.

V and J are TRBV7-9 and TRBJ1-6, with 9 positions matching TRBD1. Trimming took 4 bases from V and 9 from J; bases not matched to a gene: 4. Germline CDR1 reads SEHNR; CDR2 reads FQNEAQ (reference sequence). The CDR3 runs to 14 residues. CDR3 sequence: CASSSGQGSSPLHF. The CDR3 DNA sequence: TGTGCCAGCAGCTCGGGACAGGGATCTTCACCCCTCCACTTT.